Listed below are T cell receptor beta chains from one sample, sequenced in a study of T cell responses to AZD1222 COVID-19 vaccine. Measured with immunoSEQ multiplex PCR; TCRdb has only the in-frame clones, and not every one. The sample has 150,000 or so clones, 80% to 95% seen once. The material sequenced was peripheral blood, taken 28 days after the second AZD1222 dose. Receptors were obtained from an adult who received the AZD1222 COVID-19 vaccine. Both conserved end residues are part of each CDR3. The order of the fields is CDR3 DNA, CDR3 protein, D gene, clone size, V gene, J gene. D genes are given only for firm matches. Rows may omit the clone size; those that give it use once, few, many or a size class.

CDR3nt: TGTGCCAGCAGTGCAGGGACAAACACTGAAGCTTTCTTT; CDR3aa: CASSAGTNTEAFF; d_gene: NA; abundance: NA; v_gene: TRBV6-6; j_gene: TRBJ1-1
CDR3nt: TGTGCCAGCAGCCAAGATATTAGCCGCAGGGGCGGTGAAGCTTTCTTT; CDR3aa: CASSQDISRRGGEAFF; d_gene: NA; abundance: once; v_gene: TRBV3-1/TRBV3-2; j_gene: TRBJ1-1
CDR3nt: TGTGCCAGTAGTCGCCCACGGGGTAGCAATCAGCCCCAGCATTTT; CDR3aa: CASSRPRGSNQPQHF; d_gene: NA; abundance: NA; v_gene: TRBV19; j_gene: TRBJ1-5
CDR3nt: TGTGCCAGTAGTAAGACTAGCGGGATTCCCTCCTACGAGCAGTACTTC; CDR3aa: CASSKTSGIPSYEQYF; d_gene: TRBD2; abundance: NA; v_gene: TRBV19; j_gene: TRBJ2-7
CDR3nt: TGTGCCAGCAGCGACCTAATCCGCGGCTACACCTTC; CDR3aa: CASSDLIRGYTF; d_gene: NA; abundance: NA; v_gene: TRBV27; j_gene: TRBJ1-2
CDR3nt: TGTGCCAGCAGTTATCGGTCCTCCAGCAACTATGGCTACACCTTC; CDR3aa: CASSYRSSSNYGYTF; d_gene: NA; abundance: NA; v_gene: TRBV6-2/TRBV6-3; j_gene: TRBJ1-2
CDR3nt: TGTGCCTGGAGGACAGGTACATGGAATGAGCAGTTCTTC; CDR3aa: CAWRTGTWNEQFF; d_gene: NA; abundance: few; v_gene: TRBV30; j_gene: TRBJ2-1
CDR3nt: TGTGCCAGCAGCTTAGGGGGAGCAGGGCGGAGAGGCTACACCTTC; CDR3aa: CASSLGGAGRRGYTF; d_gene: NA; abundance: NA; v_gene: TRBV7-9; j_gene: TRBJ1-2
CDR3nt: TGTGCCAGTAGTAGACTAGCGGGAGAAGTGACTGAGCAGTTCTTC; CDR3aa: CASSRLAGEVTEQFF; d_gene: TRBD2; abundance: NA; v_gene: TRBV19; j_gene: TRBJ2-1
CDR3nt: TGTGCCAGCAGCTTTTCTTGGGAGACCCAGTACTTC; CDR3aa: CASSFSWETQYF; d_gene: NA; abundance: once; v_gene: TRBV7-2; j_gene: TRBJ2-5
CDR3nt: TGTGCCAGTAGTATGACAGATACGCAGTATTTT; CDR3aa: CASSMTDTQYF; d_gene: NA; abundance: NA; v_gene: TRBV19; j_gene: TRBJ2-3
CDR3nt: TGCGCCAGCACCGGTGACACAGCCACAGATACGCAGTATTTT; CDR3aa: CASTGDTATDTQYF; d_gene: NA; abundance: once; v_gene: TRBV5-1; j_gene: TRBJ2-3
CDR3nt: TGTGCCAGCAGCCAAGATTATAGCACAGGGGACCACGAGCAGTACTTC; CDR3aa: CASSQDYSTGDHEQYF; d_gene: TRBD1; abundance: NA; v_gene: TRBV4-2; j_gene: TRBJ2-7
CDR3nt: TGTGCCAGCAGCGTGACCCGGGACAGCTACGAGCAGTACTTC; CDR3aa: CASSVTRDSYEQYF; d_gene: TRBD1; abundance: NA; v_gene: TRBV6-5; j_gene: TRBJ2-7
CDR3nt: TGTGCCAGCAGCTTTCAATCAGAAAGTGGCTACACCTTC; CDR3aa: CASSFQSESGYTF; d_gene: NA; abundance: NA; v_gene: TRBV5-4; j_gene: TRBJ1-2
CDR3nt: TGTGCCAGCAGCTTGTGGGTAGTGAACACTGAAGCTTTCTTT; CDR3aa: CASSLWVVNTEAFF; d_gene: NA; abundance: NA; v_gene: TRBV5-6; j_gene: TRBJ1-1
CDR3nt: TGTGCCTGGAATTCCCAGGGGACTCGTGTAGGAAACACCATATATTTT; CDR3aa: CAWNSQGTRVGNTIYF; d_gene: NA; abundance: NA; v_gene: TRBV30; j_gene: TRBJ1-3
CDR3nt: TGTGCCAGCAGCTTGGCCGGGGTTGGTGAAAAACTGTTTTTT; CDR3aa: CASSLAGVGEKLFF; d_gene: NA; abundance: few; v_gene: TRBV5-6; j_gene: TRBJ1-4
CDR3nt: TGTGCCACCAGCAGAGATCAGTATGGCTACACCTTC; CDR3aa: CATSRDQYGYTF; d_gene: NA; abundance: NA; v_gene: TRBV15; j_gene: TRBJ1-2
CDR3nt: TGCGCCAGCAGCCCGGGGGTAGGAAGGCAGCCCCAGCATTTT; CDR3aa: CASSPGVGRQPQHF; d_gene: NA; abundance: once; v_gene: TRBV5-1; j_gene: TRBJ1-5
CDR3nt: TGTGCCAGCAGGGTTGAGGGGTTGGCGACCCAGTACTTC; CDR3aa: CASRVEGLATQYF; d_gene: NA; abundance: NA; v_gene: TRBV2; j_gene: TRBJ2-5
CDR3nt: TGCAGTGCTAGAGCCTTTGAGGAGCAGTACTTC; CDR3aa: CSARAFEEQYF; d_gene: NA; abundance: NA; v_gene: TRBV20-1; j_gene: TRBJ2-7
CDR3nt: TGTGCCAGCAGTACGACAGGGGGGTACACTGAAGCTTTCTTT; CDR3aa: CASSTTGGYTEAFF; d_gene: TRBD1; abundance: NA; v_gene: TRBV27; j_gene: TRBJ1-1
CDR3nt: TGTGCCAGCTCAAGCCGCCCATCAGATACGCAGTATTTT; CDR3aa: CASSSRPSDTQYF; d_gene: NA; abundance: NA; v_gene: TRBV6-5; j_gene: TRBJ2-3
CDR3nt: TGTGCCAGCAGCTCGTCCGACAGCGACAAGGTCTTGGGCTACACCTTC; CDR3aa: CASSSSDSDKVLGYTF; d_gene: NA; abundance: NA; v_gene: TRBV7-9; j_gene: TRBJ1-2
CDR3nt: TGTGCCAGCAGCTTAGCAGGAGACAGACTTGGCTACTTC; CDR3aa: CASSLAGDRLGYF; d_gene: NA; abundance: NA; v_gene: TRBV7-9; j_gene: TRBJ2-5
CDR3nt: TGCAGCGTGGGGACAGGAAGAGCTAACTATGGCTACACCTTC; CDR3aa: CSVGTGRANYGYTF; d_gene: TRBD1; abundance: NA; v_gene: TRBV29-1; j_gene: TRBJ1-2
CDR3nt: TGTGCCAGTAGTATAGCAACGGGACAGTACTACGAGCAGTACTTC; CDR3aa: CASSIATGQYYEQYF; d_gene: TRBD1; abundance: NA; v_gene: TRBV19; j_gene: TRBJ2-7
CDR3nt: TGTGCCAGCAGCGGGAGGACTGGAAATGAAAAACTGTTTTTT; CDR3aa: CASSGRTGNEKLFF; d_gene: NA; abundance: NA; v_gene: TRBV11-2; j_gene: TRBJ1-4
CDR3nt: TGTGCCAGCAGCCCCCAGACAGGGGGAAGCACAGATACGCAGTATTTT; CDR3aa: CASSPQTGGSTDTQYF; d_gene: TRBD1; abundance: NA; v_gene: TRBV7-9; j_gene: TRBJ2-3
CDR3nt: TGCGCCAGCATCCAGGGCACGAACACCGGGGAGCTGTTTTTT; CDR3aa: CASIQGTNTGELFF; d_gene: NA; abundance: NA; v_gene: TRBV23-1; j_gene: TRBJ2-2
CDR3nt: TGCGCCAGCAGCCCAAGTTTGTCCGGGGGAACTGAAGCTTTCTTT; CDR3aa: CASSPSLSGGTEAFF; d_gene: NA; abundance: NA; v_gene: TRBV4-3; j_gene: TRBJ1-1
CDR3nt: TGTGCCAGCACTAGGGGGACAGGGACCCAAGCTTTCTTT; CDR3aa: CASTRGTGTQAFF; d_gene: TRBD1; abundance: NA; v_gene: TRBV7-8; j_gene: TRBJ1-1
CDR3nt: TGTGCCAGCATTTTAGCGGGAGGGGAGACCCAGTACTTC; CDR3aa: CASILAGGETQYF; d_gene: TRBD2; abundance: NA; v_gene: TRBV6-6; j_gene: TRBJ2-5
CDR3nt: TGTGCCAGCAGTACAGGGTCCGGAAACACCATATATTTT; CDR3aa: CASSTGSGNTIYF; d_gene: NA; abundance: NA; v_gene: TRBV2; j_gene: TRBJ1-3
CDR3nt: TGTGCCAGCAGATTGACAGGGGGCGTTAGCAATCAGCCCCAGCATTTT; CDR3aa: CASRLTGGVSNQPQHF; d_gene: TRBD1; abundance: NA; v_gene: TRBV2; j_gene: TRBJ1-5
CDR3nt: TGTGCCAGCAGGGGACCCGAGTCTAATCAGCCCCAGCATTTT; CDR3aa: CASRGPESNQPQHF; d_gene: NA; abundance: NA; v_gene: TRBV2; j_gene: TRBJ1-5
CDR3nt: TGTGCCAGCAGCCCAGGCGGAGTTGCGAGAACGGCGGATACGCAGTATTTT; CDR3aa: CASSPGGVARTADTQYF; d_gene: NA; abundance: NA; v_gene: TRBV7-3; j_gene: TRBJ2-3
CDR3nt: TGTGCCAGCAGCGCCCAGAGGACAGGCTTCTCTGGAAACACCATATATTTT; CDR3aa: CASSAQRTGFSGNTIYF; d_gene: TRBD1; abundance: NA; v_gene: TRBV7-9; j_gene: TRBJ1-3
CDR3nt: TGTGCCAGCAGCTTCGACAGGGGAAGAGATACGCAGTATTTT; CDR3aa: CASSFDRGRDTQYF; d_gene: TRBD1; abundance: NA; v_gene: TRBV7-3; j_gene: TRBJ2-3
CDR3nt: TGTGCCAGCAGCCCAATAGCGGGCACCCCTACGAATGAGCAGTTCTTC; CDR3aa: CASSPIAGTPTNEQFF; d_gene: TRBD2; abundance: NA; v_gene: TRBV7-8; j_gene: TRBJ2-1
CDR3nt: TGCAGCGTAGCAAGGGGTACTGGAAACACCATATATTTT; CDR3aa: CSVARGTGNTIYF; d_gene: NA; abundance: NA; v_gene: TRBV29-1; j_gene: TRBJ1-3
CDR3nt: TGCGCCAGCAGCCCCTCCGGACAGGGATATTATAGCAATCAGCCCCAGCATTTT; CDR3aa: CASSPSGQGYYSNQPQHF; d_gene: TRBD1; abundance: NA; v_gene: TRBV4-1; j_gene: TRBJ1-5
CDR3nt: TGTGCCAGCAGCTCGGCAGGGAATTCACCCCTCCACTTT; CDR3aa: CASSSAGNSPLHF; d_gene: NA; abundance: NA; v_gene: TRBV7-3; j_gene: TRBJ1-6
CDR3nt: TGTGCCAGCAGTTTTACAGGGGGCCCCAATCAGCCCCAGCATTTT; CDR3aa: CASSFTGGPNQPQHF; d_gene: TRBD1; abundance: NA; v_gene: TRBV6-2/TRBV6-3; j_gene: TRBJ1-5
CDR3nt: TGTGCCATAGGACTAGCGGGAGGGCCAGGGTACAATGAGCAGTTCTTC; CDR3aa: CAIGLAGGPGYNEQFF; d_gene: TRBD2; abundance: NA; v_gene: TRBV10-3; j_gene: TRBJ2-1
CDR3nt: TGTGCCAGAAGCCCGATGGGAAGGAACAATCAGCCCCAGCATTTT; CDR3aa: CARSPMGRNNQPQHF; d_gene: NA; abundance: NA; v_gene: TRBV5-3; j_gene: TRBJ1-5
CDR3nt: TGTGCCAGCAGCTTAAGTGAGGGGTCCCCTCGTGTGAACACTGAAGCTTTCTTT; CDR3aa: CASSLSEGSPRVNTEAFF; d_gene: NA; abundance: NA; v_gene: TRBV7-3; j_gene: TRBJ1-1
CDR3nt: TGTGCCAGCAGCGTAGGGTGGGCAGAGCATGAAAAACTGTTTTTT; CDR3aa: CASSVGWAEHEKLFF; d_gene: NA; abundance: once; v_gene: TRBV9; j_gene: TRBJ1-4
CDR3nt: TGTGCCAGCAGTTTAGGGCCAGGGGGCAGGTACGAGCAGTACTTC; CDR3aa: CASSLGPGGRYEQYF; d_gene: TRBD1; abundance: NA; v_gene: TRBV27; j_gene: TRBJ2-7
CDR3nt: TGCGCCAGCCGGTCCGACGGGAACACTGAAGCTTTCTTT; CDR3aa: CASRSDGNTEAFF; d_gene: NA; abundance: once; v_gene: TRBV5-1; j_gene: TRBJ1-1
CDR3nt: TGTGCCAGCAGCCCGAATGGGCTAGCGGGAGCAAGGGAGCAGTTCTTC; CDR3aa: CASSPNGLAGAREQFF; d_gene: TRBD2; abundance: NA; v_gene: TRBV7-3; j_gene: TRBJ2-1
CDR3nt: TGCAGTGCTGAGCGAGGGTACGAGCAGTACTTC; CDR3aa: CSAERGYEQYF; d_gene: NA; abundance: NA; v_gene: TRBV20-1; j_gene: TRBJ2-7
CDR3nt: TGTGCCAGCAGCGTTAGCCAGGCGGGAGAGCAGTACTTC; CDR3aa: CASSVSQAGEQYF; d_gene: NA; abundance: NA; v_gene: TRBV9; j_gene: TRBJ2-7
CDR3nt: TGTGCCAGTAGTATTCCCGGGTCGAATCAGCCCCAGCATTTT; CDR3aa: CASSIPGSNQPQHF; d_gene: NA; abundance: NA; v_gene: TRBV19; j_gene: TRBJ1-5